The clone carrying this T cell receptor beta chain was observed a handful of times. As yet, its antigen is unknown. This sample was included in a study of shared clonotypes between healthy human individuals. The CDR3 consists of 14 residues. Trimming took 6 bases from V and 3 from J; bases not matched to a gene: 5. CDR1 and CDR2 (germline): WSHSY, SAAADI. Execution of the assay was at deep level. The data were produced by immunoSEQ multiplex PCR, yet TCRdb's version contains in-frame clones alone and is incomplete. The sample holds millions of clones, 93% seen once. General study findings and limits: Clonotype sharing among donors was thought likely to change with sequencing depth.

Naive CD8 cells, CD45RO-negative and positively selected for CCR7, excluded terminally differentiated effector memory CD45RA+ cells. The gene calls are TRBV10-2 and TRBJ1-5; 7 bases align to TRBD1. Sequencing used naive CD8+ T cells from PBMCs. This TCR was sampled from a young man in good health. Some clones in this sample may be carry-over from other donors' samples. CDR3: CASRDRAFNQPQHF. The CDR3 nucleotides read TGCGCCAGCAGAGACAGGGCCTTCAATCAGCCCCAGCATTTT.